The 23 T cell receptor beta chains below were found in one sample sequenced in a study of monozygotic twins with cystic fibrosis. Some clones are missing from TCRdb's copy, which holds only in-frame ones; the method was immunoSEQ multiplex PCR. Of 34,000 or so clones listed, roughly 90% are singletons. The sample was blood. Receptors were obtained from a girl aged 2-10 years with cystic fibrosis.

The V call is TRBV30, the J call TRBJ2-5; perhaps D is TRBD1 or TRBD2 (5 bases each). This CDR3 has 13 residues. V was shortened by 1 base and J by 2 bases, with 8 bases between the two germline ends. CDR1 and CDR2 (germline): GTSNPN, SVGIG (reference sequence). The CDR3 loop reads CAWSGGAQETQYF. The CDR3 nucleotides read TGTGCCTGGAGTGGAGGGGCGCAAGAGACCCAGTACTTC. The full variable domain, with the rest looked up from reference TRBV30 and TRBJ2-5, is SQTIHQWPATLVQPVGSPLSLECTVEGTSNPNLYWYRQAAGRGLQLLFYSVGIGQISSEVPQNLSASRPQDRQFILSSKKLLLSDSGFYLCAWSGGAQETQYFGPGTRLLVL.

This rearrangement joins TRBV7-2 to TRBJ2-7; TRBD2 matches at 7 bases. This CDR3 contains 15 residues. The germline V gene has CDR1 SGHTA and CDR2 FQGNSA. The V gene end was trimmed by 5 bases and the J gene end by 2 bases; junction bases not matched to a gene: 9. DNA of the CDR3: TGTGCCAGCAGCCAGAATTGGGGGGGAGCCTACGAGCAGTACTTC. Protein sequence: CASSQNWGGAYEQYF.

J is TRBJ2-3 and V is TRBV5-4, with 7 bases that match TRBD1. This CDR3 comprises 16 residues. The V gene end was trimmed by 3 bases and the J gene end by 1 base; junction bases not matched to a gene: 8. Germline CDR1 SGHNT, CDR2 YYREEE (reference sequence). The CDR3 DNA reads as TGTGCCAGCAGCTCACAGGGGTTATTCGGCACAGATACGCAGTATTTT. Translating gives CASSSQGLFGTDTQYF.

The chain uses TRBV7-7 and TRBJ2-2; either TRBD1 or TRBD2 may supply D (5 bases each). From germline, CDR1 is SSHAT and CDR2 FNYEAQ (reference sequence). CDR3 length: 16 residues. V lost 6 bases, J lost 0 bases, and 14 bases lay in between. CDR3: CASSHPGTTNTGELFF. CDR3 sequence (DNA): TGTGCCAGCAGTCATCCCGGGACGACGAACACCGGGGAGCTGTTTTTT.

The chain joins TRBV6-1 to TRBJ2-1, with TRBD2 matching 13 bases. Trimming took 6 bases from V and 4 from J; bases not matched to a gene: 6. Germline-derived CDR1 and CDR2 are MNHNS and SASEGT. The CDR3 runs to 16 residues. For the CDR3, the DNA is TGTGCCAGCAGGGAATTACTAGCGGGGGGGTACAATGAGCAGTTCTTC. Its translation is CASRELLAGGYNEQFF.

The J gene is TRBJ1-1, the V gene TRBV25-1, with D perhaps TRBD1 (6 bases). V shed 2 bases and J shed 0 bases, with 13 bases lying between them. The CDR3 is made up of 16 amino acids. Germline V lookup: CDR1 MGHDK, CDR2 SYGVNS. The CDR3 nucleotides read TGTGCCAGCAGTGAACTCGAGGGGGACTTGAACACTGAAGCTTTCTTT. The encoded protein is CASSELEGDLNTEAFF.

This chain links TRBV9 with TRBJ2-1; TRBD2 matches at 8 bases. The CDR3 is 14 residues long. The V gene's germline CDR1 is SGDLS and CDR2 YYNGEE. With 3 bases clipped from V and 4 bases from J, the junction kept 3 bases outside the gene matches. Here the CDR3 DNA reads TGTGCCAGCAGCGGTAGCGGGGCTTACAATGAGCAGTTCTTC. This sequence encodes CASSGSGAYNEQFF.

The rearrangement uses TRBV29-1 and TRBJ2-2; possible D gene TRBD1, 7 bases. The V and J ends lost 7 bases and 6 bases respectively, with 12 bases between them. The germline gives CDR1 SQVTM, CDR2 ANQGSEA. This CDR3 contains 12 residues. The chain's CDR3 is CSGQGGSGELFF. The CDR3 region has the DNA TGCAGCGGACAGGGAGGATCCGGGGAGCTGTTTTTT.

The chain combines TRBV4-1 with TRBJ2-5; 10 positions match TRBD2. Unmatched junction bases numbered 11, after V lost 0 bases and J lost 1 base. The CDR3 is 19 residues long. Germline V gene sequence: CDR1 MGHRA, CDR2 YSYEKL. The CDR3 sequence: CASSQDSSASGGPQETQYF. The DNA for the CDR3 is TGCGCCAGCAGCCAAGATAGTTCGGCTAGCGGGGGACCCCAAGAGACCCAGTACTTC.

The chain links TRBV14 to TRBJ2-3, with TRBD2 matching 8 bases. The germline V gene has CDR1 SGHDN and CDR2 FVKESK. The CDR3 loop spans 16 amino acids. Unmatched junction bases numbered 12, after V lost 5 bases and J lost 5 bases. The chain's CDR3 is CASSTGSGRWIDTQYF. The DNA of the CDR3 is TGTGCCAGCAGCACCGGCAGCGGGAGATGGATAGATACGCAGTATTTT. Together with reference TRBV14 and TRBJ2-3, the CDR3 gives the full variable domain: EAGVTQFPSHSVIEKGQTVTLRCDPISGHDNLYWYRRVMGKEIKFLLHFVKESKQDESGMPNNRFLAERTGGTYSTLKVQPAELEDSGVYFCASSTGSGRWIDTQYFGPGTRLTVL.

This rearrangement joins TRBV19 to TRBJ1-1; 10 nucleotides match TRBD1. Germline V gene lookup returns CDR1 LNHDA and CDR2 SQIVND (reference sequence). The CDR3 is 16 amino acids. V lost 7 bases, J lost 10 bases, and 18 bases stayed unmatched. CDR3 region: CASTPSPGQGTEVAFF. The DNA for the CDR3 is TGTGCCAGTACCCCATCGCCGGGACAGGGGACAGAGGTAGCTTTCTTT.

V gene TRBV19 combines with J gene TRBJ1-6; no firm D call. The CDR3 has 15 amino acids. The germline V gene has CDR1 LNHDA and CDR2 SQIVND (reference sequence). V dropped 3 bases and J dropped 8 bases, with 14 bases sitting between them. The CDR3 nucleotides are TGTGCCAGTAGTATTGGGCAGTCGATTGATTCACCCCTCCACTTT. It translates to CASSIGQSIDSPLHF.

A few counts support this clone. This chain connects TRBV7-9 to TRBJ1-2; 7 bases agree with TRBD1. The V segment lost 8 bases and the J segment 3 bases; nucleotides outside the gene matches: 0. The CDR3 loop spans 11 amino acids. Germline assignment: CDR1 SEHNR and CDR2 FQNEAQ (reference sequence). The CDR3 here is CASGTDYGYTF. The CDR3 DNA is TGTGCCAGCGGGACAGACTATGGCTACACCTTC.

The V call is TRBV14, the J call TRBJ2-2; TRBD2 might be the D (6 bases). This CDR3 is built from 16 residues. With 0 bases removed from V and 5 bases from J, the gap between germline ends came to 13 bases. CDR1 and CDR2 from the germline V gene are SGHDN and FVKESK. The CDR3 DNA follows: TGTGCCAGCAGCCAAGACCGGGGGTGGGGAACCGGGGAGCTGTTTTTT. As protein: CASSQDRGWGTGELFF.

The chain has TRBV30 and TRBJ2-1; 12 positions match TRBD2. The CDR3 loop spans 15 amino acids. Trimming took 2 bases from V and 7 from J; bases not matched to a gene: 6. The germline gives CDR1 GTSNPN, CDR2 SVGIG (reference sequence). The CDR3 nucleotides read TGTGCCTGGAGTTTCCGACTAGCGGGAGTAAATGAGCAGTTCTTC. The encoded protein is CAWSFRLAGVNEQFF.

The J gene is TRBJ2-2, the V gene TRBV28; possible D gene TRBD1, 5 bases. CDR3 length equals 14 residues. V lost 1 base and J 3 bases, leaving 6 bases between the germline ends. Germline values: CDR1 MDHEN, CDR2 SYDVKM. CDR3 bases: TGTGCCAGCAGTTTATTACAGGACACCGGGGAGCTGTTTTTT. This codes for CASSLLQDTGELFF.

This chain uses TRBV10-3 with TRBJ1-1; D not certain. This CDR3 comprises 14 residues. Germline V CDR1 and CDR2: ENHRY, SYGVKD. V was shortened by 6 bases and J by 1 base, with 12 bases between the two germline ends. The CDR3 spells CAISDSGPNTEAFF. CDR3 DNA sequence: TGTGCCATCAGCGACTCGGGTCCGAACACTGAAGCTTTCTTT.

This clone was observed a handful of times. V is TRBV30 and J is TRBJ1-1, with a possible D match to TRBD1 (5 bases). The CDR3 is 14 amino acids. CDR1 GTSNPN and CDR2 SVGIG come from the germline V gene (reference sequence). Trimming removed 2 bases from V and 0 bases from J, with 10 bases in between. The CDR3 loop reads CAWSPGRLNTEAFF. CDR3 sequence (DNA): TGTGCCTGGAGTCCGGGACGGCTGAACACTGAAGCTTTCTTT. Full variable domain (outside the CDR3, taken from reference TRBV30 and TRBJ1-1): SQTIHQWPATLVQPVGSPLSLECTVEGTSNPNLYWYRQAAGRGLQLLFYSVGIGQISSEVPQNLSASRPQDRQFILSSKKLLLSDSGFYLCAWSPGRLNTEAFFGQGTRLTVV.

The V and J genes are TRBV10-3 and TRBJ1-5, with TRBD1 matching over 10 bases. The CDR3 has 14 residues. CDR1 and CDR2 (germline): ENHRY, SYGVKD. Trimming cost V 5 bases and J 6 bases; bases outside gene matches: 4. CDR3 in amino acids: CAISSDRGSQPQHF. The CDR3 region has the DNA TGTGCCATCAGTTCGGACAGGGGGAGTCAGCCCCAGCATTTT.

This chain connects TRBV19 to TRBJ2-1, with D possibly matching TRBD2 (6 bases). Trimming stripped 5 bases from V and 6 bases from J, with 17 bases between. The CDR3 sequence is 15 residues long. The germline gives CDR1 LNHDA, CDR2 SQIVND (reference sequence). CDR3 nucleotide sequence: TGTGCCAGTAGTCGAAGTGAGGAGGGGCGCAATGAGCAGTTCTTC. It specifies CASSRSEEGRNEQFF.

The chain carries TRBV7-2 and TRBJ1-2; D not certain. V was trimmed by 4 bases and J by 3 bases, leaving 12 bases between them. CDR3 length equals 14 residues. The germline CDR1 and CDR2 sequences are SGHTA and FQGNSA. The CDR3 DNA is TGTGCCAGCAGCTCCGCCCCAGTCGACTATGGCTACACCTTC. Protein product: CASSSAPVDYGYTF.

This chain joins TRBV7-2 and TRBJ1-1; D is possibly TRBD1 (5 bases). This CDR3 region has 15 residues. Germline V gene lookup returns CDR1 SGHTA and CDR2 FQGNSA. V was shortened by 1 base and J by 2 bases, with 11 bases between the two germline ends. The CDR3, as DNA: TGTGCCAGCAGCTTAGGGCCCGGGGCAAACACTGAAGCTTTCTTT. Its protein is CASSLGPGANTEAFF.

This chain joins TRBV4-1 and TRBJ1-1; 7 nucleotides match TRBD1. The CDR3 covers 16 residues. Trimming took 4 bases from V and 1 from J; bases not matched to a gene: 9. Germline CDR1 and CDR2: MGHRA and YSYEKL. The CDR3 DNA reads as TGCGCCAGCAGCCCAGGGACAGACAAATGGAACACTGAAGCTTTCTTT. This encodes CASSPGTDKWNTEAFF.